These T cell receptor beta chains were read from a single sample in a study of regulatory T cells in long-lasting Graves disease. TCRdb re-derived calls from the multiplex PCR reads in MiXCR, one entry per CDR3 protein. The table lists some 400,000 distinct CDR3 sequences, about 15% of them singletons. The sample was also linked to a second study, of T cells in Graves' hyperthyroidism and ophthalmopathy.

Sequencing used peripheral blood mononuclear cells (PBMCs), obtained at new diagnosis, from a patient treated with antithyroid drugs. The source is a woman in her 30s with Graves disease. CDR3s include the opening cysteine and the closing phenylalanine or tryptophan. The order of the fields is V gene, clone size, J gene, D gene, CDR3 protein, CDR3 DNA. The D gene is left open where the match is weak. The size entry is marked missing in some rows and otherwise reads once, few, many or a size class.

>TRBV10-2|many|TRBJ1-1|TRBD1
CASSEIAGGTEAFF
TGCGCCAGCAGTGAAATCGCAGGGGGGACTGAAGCTTTCTTT
>TRBV18|many|TRBJ2-5|.
CASSPGTGSYQETQYF
TGTGCCAGCTCACCAGGTACGGGCTCGTACCAAGAGACCCAGTACTTC
>TRBV18|many|TRBJ1-1|TRBD1
CASSPVTGSNTEAFF
TGTGCCAGCTCACCAGTGACAGGGTCGAACACTGAAGCTTTCTTT
>TRBV13|many|TRBJ1-2|TRBD1
CASSSPTDRIYGYTF
TGTGCCAGCAGCTCCCCAACGGACAGGATTTACGGCTACACCTTC
>TRBV7-9|.|TRBJ2-4|.
CASTTTPRNIQYF
TGTGCCAGCACCACCACCCCAAGGAACATTCAGTACTTC
>TRBV6-2/TRBV6-3|few|TRBJ2-7|.
CASSYSGGRLEQYF
TGTGCCAGCAGCTACAGTGGGGGGAGGCTCGAGCAGTACTTC
>TRBV4-1|.|TRBJ1-2|.
CARSLTGGSSLNGYTF
TGCGCCAGGAGTCTAACCGGCGGGTCCAGCCTAAATGGCTACACCTTC
>TRBV7-2|.|TRBJ2-2|TRBD1
CASRRQGPNTGELFF
TGTGCCAGCAGACGACAGGGGCCGAACACCGGGGAGCTGTTTTTT
>TRBV20-1|many|TRBJ2-1|TRBD1
CSARPPGQGISNEQFF
TGCAGTGCTAGACCCCCTGGACAGGGTATAAGTAATGAGCAGTTCTTC
>TRBV29-1|many|TRBJ2-1|TRBD1
CSVRGTGKYNEQFF
TGCAGCGTTCGGGGGACAGGGAAATACAATGAGCAGTTCTTC
>TRBV5-1|.|TRBJ2-1|.
CASATVTNYEQFF
TGCGCCAGCGCTACGGTGACAAACTATGAGCAGTTCTTC
>TRBV11-1|many|TRBJ2-7|.
CASSPPGAGLYEQYF
TGTGCCAGCAGCCCTCCGGGGGCAGGCCTCTACGAGCAGTACTTC
>TRBV7-7|many|TRBJ2-3|.
CASSLGGPPSTDTQYF
TGTGCCAGCAGCTTGGGCGGCCCTCCTAGCACAGATACGCAGTATTTT
>TRBV27|few|TRBJ1-2|.
CASRSLSGAWGYTF
TGTGCCAGCAGGAGTTTGTCGGGGGCGTGGGGCTACACCTTC
>TRBV25-1|.|TRBJ1-2|.
CASSEYGKGNYGYTF
TGTGCCAGCAGTGAATATGGAAAGGGAAACTATGGCTACACCTTC
>TRBV25-1|few|TRBJ2-2|.
CASSERGRVTGELFF
TGTGCCAGCAGTGAACGGGGTAGGGTCACCGGGGAGCTGTTTTTT
>TRBV25-1|.|TRBJ1-5|.
CASSDVQNSNQPQHF
TGTGCCAGCAGTGATGTCCAGAATAGCAATCAGCCCCAGCATTTT